This is a list of T cell receptor beta chains from one sample in a study of molecular identifiers for immune sequencing clone quantification. Using its own MiXCR run on the PCR reads, TCRdb lists one record per CDR3 protein. Of around 100,000 distinct CDR3 sequences detected, under 40% appear once; the ten largest clones hold roughly 9.3%. Sequencing input: naive CD8+ T cells from blood, with Jurkat cell RNA spiked in. The receptors stem from a human donor in good health. Some libraries in this study had Jurkat cell RNA spiked in. Each CDR3 is given with its conserved first and last residue. A D gene is named only where the DNA matches it firmly. Rows give clone size only sometimes, using once, few, many, or a class for an expanded clone.

TRBJ2-1	TRBD1	TRBV13	-	TGTGCCAGCAGCCAGGACAGGGGTAGTGAGCAGTTCTTC	CASSQDRGSEQFF
TRBJ2-4	-	TRBV2	-	TGTGCCAGCTGTGCGGTGGAGAACATTCAGTACTTC	CASCAVENIQYF
TRBJ2-5	-	TRBV28	-	TGTGCCAGCAGTCCAAGATCCGGGCTCCAAGAGACCCAGTACTTC	CASSPRSGLQETQYF
TRBJ2-3	TRBD2	TRBV20-1	-	TGCAGTGCTAGAGAGGATAGACTAGCGGGAACAGATACGCAGTATTTT	CSAREDRLAGTDTQYF
TRBJ1-2	-	TRBV12-3/TRBV12-4	many	TGTGCCAGCAGCCCAGACCGAACCGAGAGTGCCAGCACTCGGGATGGCTACACCTTC	CASSPDRTESASTRDGYTF
TRBJ2-6	-	TRBV18	few	TGTGCCAGCTCTCACAGCGACTCTGGGGCCAACGTCCTGACTTTC	CASSHSDSGANVLTF
TRBJ1-1	-	TRBV28	many	TGTGCCAGCAGCCCCCGAGGCGCGACTGAAGCTTTCTTT	CASSPRGATEAFF
TRBJ2-4	-	TRBV28	-	TGTGCCAGCAGTTCTCCCGGCCTCGGGGACATTCAGTACTTC	CASSSPGLGDIQYF
TRBJ2-2	TRBD1	TRBV28	-	TGTGCCAGCAGTTTAGCCCAGACAGGGGCGACCGGGGAGCTGTTTTTT	CASSLAQTGATGELFF
TRBJ2-3	TRBD2	TRBV2	many	TGTGCCAGCAGGAGGACTAGCGGGGTGGCAGATACGCAGTATTTT	CASRRTSGVADTQYF
TRBJ2-2	-	TRBV28	-	TGTGCCAGCAGTTGGGGTACCGGGGAGCTGTTTTTT	CASSWGTGELFF
TRBJ1-5	-	TRBV12-3/TRBV12-4	few	TGTGCCAGCAGCACTTCCAGCGATCAGCCCCAGCATTTT	CASSTSSDQPQHF
TRBJ1-1	-	TRBV4-3	-	TGCGCCAGCAGCCAAGATAGCGGCGCTGAAGCTTTCTTT	CASSQDSGAEAFF
TRBJ2-3	-	TRBV7-2	many	TGTGCCAGCAGCTTATCGGGAATGGAAGATACGCAGTATTTT	CASSLSGMEDTQYF
TRBJ2-7	TRBD2	TRBV7-2	many	TGTGCCAGCAGCCGTCGGACTAGCGGGATCTACGAGCAGTACTTC	CASSRRTSGIYEQYF
TRBJ2-5	-	TRBV5-6	-	TGTGCCAGCAGCTTTTTCGGACTGATCCAAGAGACCCAGTACTTC	CASSFFGLIQETQYF
TRBJ2-7	-	TRBV28	few	TGTGCCAGCAGTCGCAGGGGGGTGGGCTCCTACGAGCAGTACTTC	CASSRRGVGSYEQYF
TRBJ2-1	-	TRBV19	-	TGTGCCAGTAGTATCGCTGGAGGGGGGTCCTACAATGAGCAGTTCTTC	CASSIAGGGSYNEQFF
TRBJ2-2	TRBD1	TRBV9	-	TGTGCCAGCAGCGTAACGAGGGACAGGGCGAACACCGGGGAGCTGTTTTTT	CASSVTRDRANTGELFF
TRBJ2-3	-	TRBV9	few	TGTGCCAGCAGCGGAGTAAGGGCAGATACGCAGTATTTT	CASSGVRADTQYF
TRBJ2-1	-	TRBV19	few	TGTGCCAGTAGTATTTCAGGGCTGGGAGAGCAGTTCTTC	CASSISGLGEQFF
TRBJ1-2	-	TRBV11-2	-	TGTGCCAGCAGCTCCCGACAAGATGGTGACTATGGCTACACCTTC	CASSSRQDGDYGYTF
TRBJ2-3	-	TRBV5-1	few	TGCGCCAGCAGCTCGGACAGAAGCTACACAGATACGCAGTATTTT	CASSSDRSYTDTQYF
TRBJ2-3	TRBD1	TRBV18	-	TGTGCCAGCTCACCACCATTTTTTGGGACAGAGATTACAGATTCGCAGTATTTT	CASSPPFFGTEITDSQYF
TRBJ2-3	-	TRBV7-2	-	TGTGCCAGCAGCGAAGGACCAGCGCGACTTGATACGCAGTATTTT	CASSEGPARLDTQYF
TRBJ2-1	TRBD2	TRBV20-1	-	TGCAGTGCTCGAGCTAGCGGCTCCTACAATGAGCAGTTCTTC	CSARASGSYNEQFF
TRBJ2-3	-	TRBV7-9	many	TGTGCCAGCAGCTTAAGTGTGGTTCGGCTAGAATTAGATACGCAGTATTTT	CASSLSVVRLELDTQYF
TRBJ2-3	-	TRBV2	-	TGTGCCGGCAGAAGGCTCTCTGGAGATACTCAGTATTTT	CAGRRLSGDTQYF
TRBJ2-7	-	TRBV29-1	-	TGCAGCGTTGACGGGGGCGGCTACGAGCAGTACTTC	CSVDGGGYEQYF
TRBJ2-7	-	TRBV28	many	TGTGCCAGCAGTTTAGGTCAGGAGCAGTACTTC	CASSLGQEQYF
TRBJ1-5	-	TRBV6-2/TRBV6-3	few	TGTGCCAGCACCGACTCTCGGTCTCAGCCCCAGCATTTT	CASTDSRSQPQHF
TRBJ2-3	-	TRBV9	-	TGTGCCAGCAGCGTAGTAAGTTCAGATACGCAGTATTTT	CASSVVSSDTQYF
TRBJ2-1	-	TRBV28	-	TGTGCCAGCAGTTTACGGCAATCGTTACTTTCCTACAATGAGCAGTTCTTC	CASSLRQSLLSYNEQFF
TRBJ2-3	TRBD1	TRBV7-6	many	TGTGCCAGCACCCGGGACAGGGCTATAGCAGATACGCAGTATTTT	CASTRDRAIADTQYF
TRBJ1-4	-	TRBV28	-	TGTGCCAGCAGTTTTATGGGGGCGGGGGAAAAACTGTTTTTT	CASSFMGAGEKLFF
TRBJ2-4	-	TRBV19	many	TGTGCCAGTCCTATCAGGGTAGCCAAAAACATTCAGTACTTC	CASPIRVAKNIQYF
TRBJ1-5	TRBD1	TRBV27	few	TGTGCCAGCAGTACAGGGGGTCTGCCCCAGCATTTT	CASSTGGLPQHF
TRBJ2-5	-	TRBV13	-	TGTGCCAGCAGCCCAGGGGTAGAGACCCAGTACTTC	CASSPGVETQYF
TRBJ2-7	-	TRBV7-2	many	TGTGCCAGCAGCCCAAGACAGTTCCCCTACGAGCAGTACTTC	CASSPRQFPYEQYF